The 5 T cell receptor beta chains reported below all come from one sample, sequenced in a study of beta chain features in type 1 diabetes. Since all of the isolated RNA was reverse transcribed, expressed TCRB transcripts were what got sequenced. TCRdb keeps only in-frame clones here, not all; method: immunoSEQ multiplex PCR. The top ten hold 0.028% of the sample, which has approximately 260,000 clones, around 21% seen once. Findings and caveats of the study: Moderate but significant shortening of TCRB CDR3s was recorded in all four CD4+ subsets from Type 1 diabetes patients.

No cognate antigen is known for these TCRs. The source material was naive CD4+ T cells from blood. The origin of the receptors is a woman aged 40 to 50 with type 1 diabetes.

This clone was picked up a small number of times. The chain employs TRBV7-3 and TRBJ2-6, with 7 bases identical to TRBD1. Trimming removed 3 bases from V and 2 bases from J; junction bases left unmatched: 7. The CDR3 contains 17 residues. Germline CDR1 reads SGHTA; CDR2 reads FQGTGA. CDR3 amino acids: CASSLTGFGAGANVLTF. DNA of the CDR3: TGTGCCAGCAGCTTGACAGGGTTCGGGGCTGGGGCCAACGTCCTGACTTTC.

The chain recombines TRBV28 with TRBJ2-1; possible D gene TRBD1, 6 bases. This CDR3 region has 13 residues. CDR1 is MDHEN, CDR2 SYDVKM, per germline. V was clipped by 2 bases and J by 7 bases, with 9 bases between them. In nucleotides, the CDR3 is TGTGCCAGCAGTTTACAGGGGATAAATGAGCAGTTCTTC. This encodes CASSLQGINEQFF. Based on the CDR3 plus reference TRBV28 and TRBJ2-1, the full variable domain is DVKVTQSSRYLVKRTGEKVFLECVQDMDHENMFWYRQDPGLGLRLIYFSYDVKMKEKGDIPEGYSVSREKKERFSLILESASTNQTSMYLCASSLQGINEQFFGPGTRLTVL.

This chain connects TRBV7-2 to TRBJ1-1; D might be TRBD1 (5 bases). The CDR3 is made up of 15 amino acids. Trimming removed 5 bases at V and 1 base at J, with 14 bases between. Looked up from germline, CDR1 is SGHTA and CDR2 is FQGNSA. The CDR3 DNA is TGTGCCAGCAGCCAGGGCGGAGTGGGGAACACTGAAGCTTTCTTT. Amino acids: CASSQGGVGNTEAFF. The variable domain in full, with the rest retrieved from reference TRBV7-2 and TRBJ1-1, is GAGVSQSPSNKVTEKGKDVELRCDPISGHTALYWYRQSLGQGLEFLIYFQGNSAPDKSGLPSDRFSAERTGGSVSTLTIQRTQQEDSAVYLCASSQGGVGNTEAFFGQGTRLTVV.

The J gene is TRBJ2-5, the V gene TRBV25-1, with TRBD1 matching over 9 bases. V shed 1 base and J 2 bases; nucleotides not matched to a gene: 5. The CDR3 runs 16 residues. CDR1 is MGHDK, CDR2 SYGVNS, per germline. DNA for the CDR3: TGTGCCAGCAGTGAATCCGGGACAGGGCCGCAAGAGACCCAGTACTTC. Protein: CASSESGTGPQETQYF.

In its sample, this clone was seen a few times. This chain links TRBV20-1 with TRBJ2-2; D ambiguous. Between the trimmed V and J ends, which lost 2 bases and 13 bases, there was a span of 11 bases. CDR1 and CDR2 (germline): DFQATT, SNEGSKA (reference sequence). The CDR3 covers 11 residues. CDR3 DNA: TGCAGTGCTAGATCCTTAAAGAGGCTGTTTTTT. This gives the protein CSARSLKRLFF.